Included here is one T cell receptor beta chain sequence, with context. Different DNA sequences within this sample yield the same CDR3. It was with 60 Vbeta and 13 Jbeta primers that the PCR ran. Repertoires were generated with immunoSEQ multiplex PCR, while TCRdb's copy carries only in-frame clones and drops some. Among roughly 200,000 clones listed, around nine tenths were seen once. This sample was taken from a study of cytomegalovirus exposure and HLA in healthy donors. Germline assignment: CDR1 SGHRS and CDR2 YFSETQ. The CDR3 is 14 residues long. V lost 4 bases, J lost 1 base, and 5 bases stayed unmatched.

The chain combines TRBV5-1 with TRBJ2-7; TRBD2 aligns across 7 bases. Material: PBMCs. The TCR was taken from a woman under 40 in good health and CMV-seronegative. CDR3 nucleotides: TGCGCCAGCAGCCCCACGGGGGGATCCTACGAGCAGTACTTC. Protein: CASSPTGGSYEQYF.